Listed here is a single T cell receptor (beta chain). This sample was included in a study of blood T cell repertoires in COVID-19. About the research overall: There were acute and convalescent COVID-19 samples, and they came from the United States, Italy and Spain. In each case, the material was cDNA or gDNA derived from T cells, B-cell-depleted T cells, or PBMCs.

During active infection, Seattle patients enrolled and were then monitored through disease. V gave up 4 bases and J gave up 6 bases; unmatched junction bases: 6. Germline V lookup: CDR1 LNHDA, CDR2 SQIVND (reference sequence). The length of the CDR3 is 14 residues. Clones were read by immunoSEQ multiplex PCR, and TCRdb kept only the in-frame ones, dropping some. The data show approximately 260,000 clones, with 88% seen just once and roughly 10% held by the top ten. The sample was peripheral blood. This sequence joins TRBV19 and TRBJ2-1, with 7 nucleotides matching TRBD1. The TCR originated in a woman between 70 and 85 years old with COVID-19, enrolled during active disease. The CDR3 is CASSKTGWGNEQFF. DNA for the CDR3: TGTGCCAGTAGTAAGACAGGGTGGGGCAATGAGCAGTTCTTC.